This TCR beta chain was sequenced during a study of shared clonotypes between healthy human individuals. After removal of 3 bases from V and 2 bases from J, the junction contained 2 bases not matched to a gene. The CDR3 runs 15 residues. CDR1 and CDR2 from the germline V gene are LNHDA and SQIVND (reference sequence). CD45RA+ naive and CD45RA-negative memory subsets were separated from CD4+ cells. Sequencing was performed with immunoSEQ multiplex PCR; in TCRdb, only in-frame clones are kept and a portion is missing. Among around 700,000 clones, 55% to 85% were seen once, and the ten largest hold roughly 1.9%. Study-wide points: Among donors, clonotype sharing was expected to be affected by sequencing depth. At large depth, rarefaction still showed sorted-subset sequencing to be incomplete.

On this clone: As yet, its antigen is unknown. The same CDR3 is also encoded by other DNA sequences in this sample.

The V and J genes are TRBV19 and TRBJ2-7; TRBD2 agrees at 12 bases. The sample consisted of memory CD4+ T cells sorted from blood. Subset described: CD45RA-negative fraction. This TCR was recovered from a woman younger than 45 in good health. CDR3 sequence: CASSILAGGPYEQYF. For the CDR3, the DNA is TGTGCCAGTAGTATCCTAGCGGGAGGGCCCTACGAGCAGTACTTC.